Shown below are 21 T cell receptor beta chains from a single sample sequenced in a study of Graves' ophthalmopathy and Graves' hyperthyroidism. The sequenced template was RNA, covering the TCR beta CDR3 region. An initial RT-PCR round employing HTBI primers preceded a second-round multiplex PCR. TCRdb processed the multiplex PCR reads anew with MiXCR; each CDR3 protein has one entry. The table records approximately 640,000 distinct CDR3 sequences, about two fifths of them present only once. Material for sequencing was peripheral blood. These receptors all stem from an adult man with Graves' ophthalmopathy.

This clonotype was seen a few times. The chain has TRBV6-1 and TRBJ1-1; unclear D gene. In germline, CDR1 is MNHNS, CDR2 SASEGT. With 3 bases removed from V and 4 bases from J, the gap between germline ends came to 12 bases. The CDR3 sequence is 14 residues long. CDR3 bases: TGTGCCAGCAGTGAGACGGGAGCGGTCACTGAAGCTTTCTTT. Protein product: CASSETGAVTEAFF.

The V call is TRBV11-2, the J call TRBJ1-2; tentative D call: TRBD1 (6 bases). Per the germline V gene, CDR1 is SGHAT and CDR2 is FQNNGV. The V and J ends lost 1 base and 2 bases respectively, with 11 bases between them. The CDR3 sequence is 15 residues long. The chain's CDR3 is CASSLGQGPNYGYTF. CDR3 coding DNA: TGTGCCAGCAGCTTAGGGCAGGGGCCGAACTATGGCTACACCTTC. Full variable domain (outside the CDR3, taken from reference TRBV11-2 and TRBJ1-2): EAGVAQSPRYKIIEKRQSVAFWCNPISGHATLYWYQQILGQGPKLLIQFQNNGVVDDSQLPKDRFSAERLKGVDSTLKIQPAKLEDSAVYLCASSLGQGPNYGYTFGSGTRLTVV.

The V and J genes are TRBV29-1 and TRBJ2-5; perhaps D is TRBD1 or TRBD2 (6 bases each). Germline CDR1 and CDR2: SQVTM and ANQGSEA. This CDR3 spans 13 amino acids. Trimming cost V 1 base and J 8 bases, with 14 bases left between them. The CDR3 DNA sequence: TGCAGCGTTGAAGGGAGGGGCAGGGGTACCCAGTACTTC. Amino acid sequence: CSVEGRGRGTQYF.

The chain couples TRBV20-1 to TRBJ2-5, with D possibly being TRBD2 (5 bases). The CDR3 loop spans 15 amino acids. Germline V lookup: CDR1 DFQATT, CDR2 SNEGSKA (reference sequence). Trimming removed 0 bases at V and 5 bases at J, with 16 bases between. The CDR3 DNA is TGCAGTGCTAGAGATGTCGCAGGAACGGGGGAGACCCAGTACTTC. This sequence encodes CSARDVAGTGETQYF.

This clonotype was observed at least ten times. The genes are TRBV2 and TRBJ2-7; 8 positions agree with TRBD2. With 6 bases clipped from V and 2 bases from J, the junction kept 3 bases outside the gene matches. CDR1 SNHLY and CDR2 FYNNEI come from the germline V gene. CDR3 length: 13 residues. The CDR3 DNA is TGTGCCAGCAGCCGGGGGGGCGCCTACGAGCAGTACTTC. Protein product: CASSRGGAYEQYF.

The chain employs TRBV29-1 and TRBJ2-5; 9 bases agree with TRBD1. CDR1 is SQVTM and CDR2 is ANQGSEA in the germline V gene. The trim removed 5 bases at V and 5 bases at J, leaving 6 bases unmatched. This CDR3 has 13 residues. The CDR3 reads CSVLDRGGETQYF. CDR3 sequence (DNA): TGCAGCGTTTTGGACAGGGGAGGGGAGACCCAGTACTTC.

V is TRBV7-9 and J is TRBJ2-1; D not resolved. CDR3 length equals 12 residues. Germline assignment: CDR1 SEHNR and CDR2 FQNEAQ (reference sequence). V was clipped by 8 bases and J by 4 bases, with 9 bases between them. In DNA form, the CDR3 reads TGTGCCAGCGGTACGGATTACAATGAGCAGTTCTTC. It translates to CASGTDYNEQFF.

In this sample, this clonotype turned up a few times. The chain couples TRBV7-9 to TRBJ2-7; D uncertain. CDR1 and CDR2 (germline): SEHNR, FQNEAQ (reference sequence). The CDR3 contains 14 residues. V was pared by 6 bases and J by 0 bases, with 12 bases between. CDR3 loop: CASSHTVNSYEQYF. In DNA, the CDR3 is TGTGCCAGCAGTCACACAGTGAACTCCTACGAGCAGTACTTC.

Written as DNA, the CDR3 is TGCAGCGTGATTCTAGCGGGTACCGGGGAGCTGTTTTTT. Its protein is CSVILAGTGELFF. V and J are TRBV29-1 and TRBJ2-2, with 8 bases fitting TRBD2. There are 13 residues in the CDR3. V lost 6 bases and J lost 5; bases outside the gene matches: 5. Per germline, CDR1 SQVTM and CDR2 ANQGSEA.

This clonotype was seen a single time. V is TRBV20-1 and J is TRBJ1-5; D not resolved. Trimming took 3 bases from V and 14 from J, leaving 23 bases between them. This CDR3 has 14 amino acids. Germline lookup yields CDR1 DFQATT and CDR2 SNEGSKA (reference sequence). CDR3 nucleotides: TGCAGTGCTAGGGGCAGTAGCGGGAGTACCTACGAGCATTTT. It specifies CSARGSSGSTYEHF.

The J gene is TRBJ1-5, the V gene TRBV6-6; 7 bases are shared with TRBD1. Germline V gene data show CDR1 as MNHNY and CDR2 as SVGAGI (reference sequence). With V trimmed by 5 bases and J by 7 bases, 8 bases remained unmatched. This CDR3 is built from 14 residues. The CDR3 nucleotides read TGTGCCAGCAGTACCGGGACACAGGGGCAGCCCCAGCATTTT. Its translation: CASSTGTQGQPQHF.

Only a few counts were recorded for this clonotype. No DNA is shown, since the ends of the CDR3 on it are uncertain; the CDR3 is the one TCRdb lists. The V and J genes are TRBV10-3 and TRBJ2-7; the table's D gene call, TRBD1, was not cross checked with the DNA. Germline V CDR1 and CDR2: ENHRY, SYGVKD. The CDR3 spans 17 amino acids, including both terminal residues. The CDR3 here is CASSDFGSGLFPERQYF.

There are many counts of this clonotype. The J gene is TRBJ1-4, the V gene TRBV12-3 or TRBV12-4; TRBD1 might be the D (6 bases). Trimming cost V 4 bases and J 8 bases, with 14 bases left between them. The CDR3 totals 14 residues. The CDR3, as DNA: TGTGCCAGCAGTTCCTACAGGGAGGGCGAAAAACTGTTTTTT. Its protein product is CASSSYREGEKLFF.

This clonotype was detected a few times. The V and J genes are TRBV11-2 and TRBJ2-5, with 7 bases fitting TRBD2. Trimming cost V 6 bases and J 5 bases; bases outside gene matches: 15. Germline assignment: CDR1 SGHAT and CDR2 FQNNGV. The CDR3 covers 16 residues. The CDR3 DNA is TGTGCCAGCAGGAGAGGGTCGGGGGGAAGGCGGGAGACCCAGTACTTC. Translating it yields CASRRGSGGRRETQYF.

This clonotype was counted at least ten times. This chain joins TRBV6-4 and TRBJ2-2; D is unresolved. Germline CDR1 MRHNA, CDR2 SNTAGT. V was cut by 2 bases and J by 3 bases, with 4 bases left in between. The CDR3 sequence is 13 residues long. In DNA form, the CDR3 reads TGTGCCAGCAGTGACCATTACACCGGGGAGCTGTTTTTT. This encodes CASSDHYTGELFF.

The chain uses TRBV7-3 and TRBJ2-2; 12 nucleotides line up with TRBD2. The germline V gene encodes CDR1 SGHTA and CDR2 FQGTGA. Trimming took 5 bases from V and 11 from J; bases not matched to a gene: 9. The CDR3 length is 15 residues. The CDR3 region is CASSASSGGAYELFF. CDR3 nucleotides: TGTGCCAGCAGCGCCTCTAGCGGGGGGGCATATGAGCTGTTTTTT.

This chain joins TRBV20-1 and TRBJ2-7, with 12 positions matching TRBD1. The germline V gene has CDR1 DFQATT and CDR2 SNEGSKA (reference sequence). The CDR3 contains 15 residues. J lost 4 bases, V lost 3 bases, and 7 bases had no gene match. The CDR3, as DNA: TGCAGTGCTAGTTCCCGGGGACAGGGGGCTTACGAGCAGTACTTC. Protein sequence: CSASSRGQGAYEQYF.

V is TRBV20-1 and J is TRBJ2-2; 8 bases line up with TRBD2. V lost 6 bases, J lost 5 bases, and 5 bases stayed unmatched. The CDR3 sequence is 13 residues long. Germline V gene sequence: CDR1 DFQATT, CDR2 SNEGSKA (reference sequence). CDR3 residues: CSAVPGGTGELFF. As DNA, the CDR3 is TGCAGTGCAGTTCCGGGAGGGACCGGGGAGCTGTTTTTT.

The chain recombines TRBV5-1 with TRBJ2-5; D is tentatively TRBD1 or TRBD2 (5 bases each). V dropped 4 bases and J dropped 2 bases, with 12 bases sitting between them. Per germline, CDR1 SGHRS and CDR2 YFSETQ. The CDR3 runs to 14 residues. CDR3 DNA: TGCGCCAGCAGCGGGGGTCGGGGTCAAGAGACCCAGTACTTC. As protein: CASSGGRGQETQYF.

The CDR3 loop reads CATRGQGDPYEHF. The DNA for the CDR3 is TGTGCCACAAGGGGACAAGGGGATCCCTACGAGCATTTT. The rearrangement uses TRBV10-3 and TRBJ1-5, with D possibly TRBD1 on 6 matching bases. With 10 bases removed from V and 14 bases from J, the gap between germline ends came to 24 bases. The CDR3 contains 13 residues. Looked up from germline, CDR1 is ENHRY and CDR2 is SYGVKD.

The chain carries TRBV7-8 and TRBJ1-4; TRBD1 is a possible D gene (6 bases). Germline CDR1 reads SGHVS; CDR2 reads FQNEAQ. The V gene lost 5 bases and the J gene lost 6 bases, with 13 bases spanning the gap. The CDR3 totals 14 residues. The chain's CDR3 is CASSLQGGYEKLFF. Written as DNA, the CDR3 is TGTGCCAGCAGCCTCCAAGGGGGATATGAAAAACTGTTTTTT.